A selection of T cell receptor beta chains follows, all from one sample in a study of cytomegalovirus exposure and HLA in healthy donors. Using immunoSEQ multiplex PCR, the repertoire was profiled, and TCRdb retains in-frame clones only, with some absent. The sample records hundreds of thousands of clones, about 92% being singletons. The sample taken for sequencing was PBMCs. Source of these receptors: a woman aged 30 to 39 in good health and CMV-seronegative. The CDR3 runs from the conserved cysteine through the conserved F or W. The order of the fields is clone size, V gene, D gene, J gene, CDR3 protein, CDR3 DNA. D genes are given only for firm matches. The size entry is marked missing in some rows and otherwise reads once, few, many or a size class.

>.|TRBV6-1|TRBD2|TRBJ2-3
CASSESVAGVRDTQYF
TGTGCCAGCAGTGAATCGGTAGCGGGAGTTCGGGATACGCAGTATTTT
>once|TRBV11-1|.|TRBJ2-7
CASSPTVSGAPYEQYF
TGTGCCAGCAGCCCGACCGTGTCGGGGGCCCCCTACGAGCAGTACTTC
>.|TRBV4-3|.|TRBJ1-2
CASSQEARGNYGYTF
TGCGCCAGCAGCCAAGAAGCAAGGGGAAACTATGGCTACACCTTC
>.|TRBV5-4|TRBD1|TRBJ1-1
CASSLATGGSTEAFF
TGTGCCAGCAGCTTGGCGACAGGGGGCTCCACTGAAGCTTTCTTT
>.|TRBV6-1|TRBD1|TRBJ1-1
CASSERGQGGTEAFF
TGTGCCAGCAGTGAACGGGGACAGGGCGGAACTGAAGCTTTCTTT
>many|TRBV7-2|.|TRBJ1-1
CASSLGYETVNTEAFF
TGTGCCAGCAGCTTAGGTTATGAGACAGTGAACACTGAAGCTTTCTTT
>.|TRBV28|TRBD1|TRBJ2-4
CASSRPGTGRDIQYF
TGTGCCAGCAGCCGTCCCGGGACAGGGAGGGACATTCAGTACTTC
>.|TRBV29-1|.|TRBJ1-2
CSVLENYGYTF
TGCAGCGTTTTAGAAAACTATGGCTACACCTTC
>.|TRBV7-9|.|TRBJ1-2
CASSPMINQGPYGYTF
TGTGCCAGCAGCCCTATGATTAATCAGGGGCCATATGGCTACACCTTC
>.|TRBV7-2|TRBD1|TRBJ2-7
CASSLAGTGTYEQYF
TGTGCCAGCAGCTTAGCCGGGACAGGTACCTACGAGCAGTACTTC
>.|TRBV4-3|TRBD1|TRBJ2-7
CASSQDLTGGYEQYF
TGCGCCAGCAGCCAAGATCTAACAGGGGGCTACGAGCAGTACTTC
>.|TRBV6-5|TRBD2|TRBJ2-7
CASSYGGSGNYEQYF
TGTGCCAGCAGTTACGGGGGTAGCGGGAACTACGAGCAGTACTTC
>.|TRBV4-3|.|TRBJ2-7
CASSQDLSGSSYEQYF
TGCGCCAGCAGCCAAGATCTTAGCGGAAGCTCCTACGAGCAGTACTTC
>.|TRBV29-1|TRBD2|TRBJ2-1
CSVLGYLAGDSNEQFF
TGCAGCGTTCTGGGGTACCTAGCGGGAGACAGCAATGAGCAGTTCTTC
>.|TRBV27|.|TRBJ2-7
CASSLGPDYEQYF
TGTGCCAGCAGTTTAGGGCCCGACTACGAGCAGTACTTC
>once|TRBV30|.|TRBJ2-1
CAWSTGSGAYNEQFF
TGTGCCTGGAGCACCGGGTCCGGGGCCTACAATGAGCAGTTCTTC
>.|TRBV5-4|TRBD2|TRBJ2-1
CASSRGGGRAQFF
TGTGCCAGCAGCAGGGGCGGCGGGAGGGCCCAGTTCTTC